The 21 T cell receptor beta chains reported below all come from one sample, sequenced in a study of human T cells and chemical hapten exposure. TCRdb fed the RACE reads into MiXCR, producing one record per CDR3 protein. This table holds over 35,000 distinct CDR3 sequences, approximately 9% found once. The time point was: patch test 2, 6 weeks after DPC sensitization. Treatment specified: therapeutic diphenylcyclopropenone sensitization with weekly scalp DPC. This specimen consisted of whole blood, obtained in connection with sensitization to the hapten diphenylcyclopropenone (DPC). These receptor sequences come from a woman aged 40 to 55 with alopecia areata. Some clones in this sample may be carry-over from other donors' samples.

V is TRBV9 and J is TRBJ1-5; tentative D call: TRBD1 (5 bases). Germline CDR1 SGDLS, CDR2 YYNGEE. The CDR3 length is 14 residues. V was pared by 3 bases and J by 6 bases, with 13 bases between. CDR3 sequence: CASSEDTSLQPQHF. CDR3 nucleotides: TGTGCCAGCAGCGAGGACACTTCTCTTCAGCCCCAGCATTTT.

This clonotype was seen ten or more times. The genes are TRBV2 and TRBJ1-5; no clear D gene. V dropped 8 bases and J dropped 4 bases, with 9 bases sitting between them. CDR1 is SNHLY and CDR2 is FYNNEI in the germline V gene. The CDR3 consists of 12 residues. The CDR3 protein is CASRLGNQPQHF. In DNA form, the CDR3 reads TGTGCCAGCCGTCTAGGGAATCAGCCCCAGCATTTT.

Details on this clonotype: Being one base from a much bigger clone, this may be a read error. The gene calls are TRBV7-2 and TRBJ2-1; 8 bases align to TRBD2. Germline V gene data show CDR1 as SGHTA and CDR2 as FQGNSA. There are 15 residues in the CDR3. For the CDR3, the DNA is TGTGCCAACAGCCGAAGCGGGGGTCGCTACAATGAGCAGTTCTTC. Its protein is CANSRSGGRYNEQFF. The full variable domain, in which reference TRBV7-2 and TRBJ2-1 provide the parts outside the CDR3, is GAGVSQSPSNKVTEKGKDVELRCDPISGHTALYWYRQSLGQGLEFLIYFQGNSAPDKSGLPSDRFSAERTGGSVSTLTIQRTQQEDSAVYLCANSRSGGRYNEQFFGPGTRLTVL.

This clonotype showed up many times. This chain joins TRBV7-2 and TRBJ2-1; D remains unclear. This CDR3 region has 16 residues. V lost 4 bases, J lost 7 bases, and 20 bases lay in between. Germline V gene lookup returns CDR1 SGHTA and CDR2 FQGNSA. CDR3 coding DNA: TGTGCCAGCAGCTCCATTACACTACGCCGTGGGAATGAGCAGTTCTTC. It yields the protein CASSSITLRRGNEQFF.

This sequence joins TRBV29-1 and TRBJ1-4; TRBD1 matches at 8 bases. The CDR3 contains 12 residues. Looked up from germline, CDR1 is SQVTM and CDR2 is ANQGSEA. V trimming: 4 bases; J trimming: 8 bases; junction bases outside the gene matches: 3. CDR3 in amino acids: CSVGRTGEKLFF. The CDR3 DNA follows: TGCAGCGTTGGTAGGACAGGGGAAAAACTGTTTTTT. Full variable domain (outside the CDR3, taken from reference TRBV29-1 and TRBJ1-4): SAVISQKPSRDICQRGTSLTIQCQVDSQVTMMFWYRQQPGQSLTLIATANQGSEATYESGFVIDKFPISRPNLTFSTLTVSNMSPEDSSIYLCSVGRTGEKLFFGSGTQLSVL.

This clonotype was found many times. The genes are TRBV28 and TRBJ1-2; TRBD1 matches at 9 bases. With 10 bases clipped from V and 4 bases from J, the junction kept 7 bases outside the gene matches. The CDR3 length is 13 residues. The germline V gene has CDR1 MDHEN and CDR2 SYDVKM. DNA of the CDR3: TGTGCCATCTCAACAGGGGGCACCTATGGCTACACCTTC. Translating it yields CAISTGGTYGYTF.

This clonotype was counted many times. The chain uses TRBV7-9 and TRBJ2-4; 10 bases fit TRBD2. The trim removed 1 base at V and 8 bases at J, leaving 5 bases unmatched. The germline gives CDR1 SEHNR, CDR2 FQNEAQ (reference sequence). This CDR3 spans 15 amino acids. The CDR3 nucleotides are TGTGCCAGCAGCTTAGATCTTCTAGCGGGGGACATTCAGTACTTC. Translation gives CASSLDLLAGDIQYF.

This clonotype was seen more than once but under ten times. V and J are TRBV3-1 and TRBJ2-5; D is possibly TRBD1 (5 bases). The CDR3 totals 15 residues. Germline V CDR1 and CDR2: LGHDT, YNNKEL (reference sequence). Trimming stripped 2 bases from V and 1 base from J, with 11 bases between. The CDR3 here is CASSQPQETQETQYF. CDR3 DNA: TGTGCCAGCAGCCAACCACAGGAGACCCAAGAGACCCAGTACTTC.

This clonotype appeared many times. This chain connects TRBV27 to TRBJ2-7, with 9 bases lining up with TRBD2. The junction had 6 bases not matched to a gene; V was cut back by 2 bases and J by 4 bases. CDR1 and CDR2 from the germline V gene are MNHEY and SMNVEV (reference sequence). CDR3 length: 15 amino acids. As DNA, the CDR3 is TGTGCCAGCAGTTTAGGGCGGGGGGGCTGGTACGAGCAGTACTTC. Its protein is CASSLGRGGWYEQYF.

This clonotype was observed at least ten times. The CDR3 DNA sequence: TGTGCCAGCAGCTTAGGAGGCCTACCCACCGGGGAGCTGTTTTTT. It encodes CASSLGGLPTGELFF. The chain recombines TRBV7-9 with TRBJ2-2; D not resolved. Germline V CDR1 and CDR2: SEHNR, FQNEAQ (reference sequence). The CDR3 has 15 amino acids. V was shortened by 1 base and J by 4 bases, with 10 bases between the two germline ends. The full variable domain, completed using reference TRBV7-9 and TRBJ2-2, is DTGVSQNPRHKITKRGQNVTFRCDPISEHNRLYWYRQTLGQGPEFLTYFQNEAQLEKSRLLSDRFSAERPKGSFSTLEIQRTEQGDSAMYLCASSLGGLPTGELFFGEGSRLTVL.

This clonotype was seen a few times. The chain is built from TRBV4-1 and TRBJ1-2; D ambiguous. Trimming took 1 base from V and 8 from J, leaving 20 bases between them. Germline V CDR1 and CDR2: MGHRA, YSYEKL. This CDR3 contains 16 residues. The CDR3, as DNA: TGCGCCAGCAGCCAAGGACTAGAGTCAGGCTCATTAGGCTACACCTTC. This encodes CASSQGLESGSLGYTF.

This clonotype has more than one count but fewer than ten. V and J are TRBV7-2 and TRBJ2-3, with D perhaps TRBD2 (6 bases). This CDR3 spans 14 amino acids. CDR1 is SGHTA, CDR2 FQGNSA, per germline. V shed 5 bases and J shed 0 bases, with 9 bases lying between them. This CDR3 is CASSMRGSTDTQYF. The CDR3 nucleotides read TGTGCCAGCAGCATGCGGGGAAGCACAGATACGCAGTATTTT.

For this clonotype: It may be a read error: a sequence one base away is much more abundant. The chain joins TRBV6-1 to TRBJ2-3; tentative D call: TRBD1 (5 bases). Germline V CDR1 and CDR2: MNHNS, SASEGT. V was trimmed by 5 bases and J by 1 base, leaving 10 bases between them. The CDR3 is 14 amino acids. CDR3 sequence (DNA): TGTGCCAGCAGTTCCGACAGTGGCACAGATACGCAGTATTTT. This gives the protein CASSSDSGTDTQYF.

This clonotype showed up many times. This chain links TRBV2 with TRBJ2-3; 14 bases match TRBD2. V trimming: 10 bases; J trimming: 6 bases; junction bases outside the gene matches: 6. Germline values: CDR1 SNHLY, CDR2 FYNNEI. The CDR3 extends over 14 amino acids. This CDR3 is CATEGLAGVDTQYF. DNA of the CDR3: TGTGCCACTGAGGGACTAGCGGGGGTGGATACGCAGTATTTT.

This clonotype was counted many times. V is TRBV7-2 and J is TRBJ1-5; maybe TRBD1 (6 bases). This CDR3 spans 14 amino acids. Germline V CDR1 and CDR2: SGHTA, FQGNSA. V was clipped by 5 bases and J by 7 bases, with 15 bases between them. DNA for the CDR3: TGTGCCAGCAGCCAAGGGGGGTTCAGACAGCCCCAGCATTTT. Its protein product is CASSQGGFRQPQHF.

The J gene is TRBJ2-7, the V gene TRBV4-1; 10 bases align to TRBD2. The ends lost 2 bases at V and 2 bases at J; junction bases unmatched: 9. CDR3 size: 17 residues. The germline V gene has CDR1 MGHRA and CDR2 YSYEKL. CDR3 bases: TGCGCCAGCAGCCAATACCCCAGCGGGGGGGCCACCTACGAGCAGTACTTC. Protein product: CASSQYPSGGATYEQYF.

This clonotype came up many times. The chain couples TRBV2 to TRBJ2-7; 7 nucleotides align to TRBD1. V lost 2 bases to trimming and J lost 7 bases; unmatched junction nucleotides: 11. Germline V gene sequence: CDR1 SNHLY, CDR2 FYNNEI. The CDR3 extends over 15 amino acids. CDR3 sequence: CASSETGTAVEEQYF. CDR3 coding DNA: TGTGCCAGCAGTGAAACCGGGACAGCGGTGGAGGAGCAGTACTTC.

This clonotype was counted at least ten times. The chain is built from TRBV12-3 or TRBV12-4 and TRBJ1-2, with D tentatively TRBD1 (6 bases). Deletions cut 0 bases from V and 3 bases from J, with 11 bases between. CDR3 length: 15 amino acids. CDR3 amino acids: CASSLALTGYYGYTF. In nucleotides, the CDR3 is TGTGCCAGCAGTTTAGCGCTCACAGGGTACTATGGCTACACCTTC.

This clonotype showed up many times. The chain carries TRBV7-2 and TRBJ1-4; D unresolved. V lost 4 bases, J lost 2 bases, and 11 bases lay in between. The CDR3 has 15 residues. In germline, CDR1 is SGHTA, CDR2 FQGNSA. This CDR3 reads CASSSFRSTNEKLFF. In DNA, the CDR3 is TGTGCCAGCAGCTCTTTTAGGTCGACTAATGAAAAACTGTTTTTT.

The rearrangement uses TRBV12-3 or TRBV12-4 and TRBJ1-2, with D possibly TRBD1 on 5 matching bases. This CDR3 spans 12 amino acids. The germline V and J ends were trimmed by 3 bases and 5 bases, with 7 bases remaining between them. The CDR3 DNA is TGTGCCAGCAGTTTGCGGGGGTATGGCTACACCTTC. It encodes CASSLRGYGYTF.

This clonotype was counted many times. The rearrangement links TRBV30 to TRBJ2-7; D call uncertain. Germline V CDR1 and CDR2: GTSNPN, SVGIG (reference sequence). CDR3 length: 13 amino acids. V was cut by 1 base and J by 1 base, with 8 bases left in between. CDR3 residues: CAWSADVSYEQYF. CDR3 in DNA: TGTGCCTGGAGTGCGGACGTATCCTACGAGCAGTACTTC.